This T cell receptor beta chain emerged from a study of cytomegalovirus exposure and HLA in healthy donors. Only in-frame clones appear in the TCRdb table, and some are missing; sequencing was by immunoSEQ multiplex PCR. The sample contains approximately 160,000 clones, about 96% of which appear only once. This clone appeared a single time. Between the trimmed V and J ends, which lost 6 bases and 4 bases, there was a span of 19 bases. This CDR3 region has 15 residues. Germline CDR1 reads GTSNPN; CDR2 reads SVGIG (reference sequence). The sequenced sample was PBMCs. The sequence was collected from a woman aged 18-29 years in good health and CMV-seronegative. The V and J genes are TRBV30 and TRBJ1-3; D is undetermined. The DNA of the CDR3 is TGTGCCTGCGGGAGGCTTACTGGCCGGGGAAACACCATATATTTT. Its translation is CACGRLTGRGNTIYF.